The clone carrying this T cell receptor (beta chain) was recorded at least ten times. The data are from a study of HIV-infected patients and healthy controls. The germline CDR1 and CDR2 sequences are KGHDR and SFDVKD. The CDR3 has 14 residues. Trimming cost V 1 base and J 3 bases, with 6 bases left between them. In TCRdb, the 5' RACE reads were re-called with MiXCR into one record per CDR3 protein. Of almost 65,000 distinct CDR3 sequences listed, less than 20% are singletons. This sequence originates from a human donor in good health. Sequenced material: CD4+ T cells from blood. The J gene is TRBJ1-5, the V gene TRBV24-1, with D hard to call. CDR3 region: CATSDLKANQPQHF. DNA for the CDR3: TGTGCCACCAGTGATTTAAAGGCCAATCAGCCCCAGCATTTT.